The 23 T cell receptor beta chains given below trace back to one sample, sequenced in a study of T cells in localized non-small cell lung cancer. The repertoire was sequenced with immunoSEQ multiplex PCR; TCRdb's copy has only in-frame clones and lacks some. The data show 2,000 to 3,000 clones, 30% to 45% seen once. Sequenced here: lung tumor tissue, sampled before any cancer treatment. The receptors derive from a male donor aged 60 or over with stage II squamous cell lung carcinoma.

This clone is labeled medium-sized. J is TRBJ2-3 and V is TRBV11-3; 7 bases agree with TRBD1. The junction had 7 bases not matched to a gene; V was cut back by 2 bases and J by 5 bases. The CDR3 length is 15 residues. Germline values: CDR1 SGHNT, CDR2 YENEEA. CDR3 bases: TGTGCCAGCAGCTTATTAGGGGGCGCGGGAGATACGCAGTATTTT. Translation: CASSLLGGAGDTQYF.

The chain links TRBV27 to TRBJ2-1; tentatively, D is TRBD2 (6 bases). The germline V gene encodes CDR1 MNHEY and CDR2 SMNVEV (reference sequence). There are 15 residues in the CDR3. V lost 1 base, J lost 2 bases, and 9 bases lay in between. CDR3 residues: CASSLFGGPYNEQFF. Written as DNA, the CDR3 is TGTGCCAGCAGTTTATTCGGGGGACCCTACAATGAGCAGTTCTTC.

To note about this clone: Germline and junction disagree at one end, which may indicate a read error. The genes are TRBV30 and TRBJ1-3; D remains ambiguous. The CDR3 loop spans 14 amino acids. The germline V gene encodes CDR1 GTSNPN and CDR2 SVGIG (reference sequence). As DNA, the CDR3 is TGTGCCTGGAGTGTAGGGTACAATGGAAACATCATATATTTT. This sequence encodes CAWSVGYNGNIIYF.

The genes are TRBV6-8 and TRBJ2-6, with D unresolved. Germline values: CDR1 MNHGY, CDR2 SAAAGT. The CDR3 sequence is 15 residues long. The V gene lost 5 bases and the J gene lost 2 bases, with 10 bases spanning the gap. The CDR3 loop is CASSVTRTGANVLTF. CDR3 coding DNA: TGTGCCAGCAGTGTTACCCGGACTGGGGCCAACGTCCTGACTTTC.

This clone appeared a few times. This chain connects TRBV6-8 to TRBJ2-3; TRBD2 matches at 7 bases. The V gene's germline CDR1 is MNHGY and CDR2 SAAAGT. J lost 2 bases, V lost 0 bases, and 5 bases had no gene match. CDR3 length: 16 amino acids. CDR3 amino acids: CASSYSRGSNTDTQYF. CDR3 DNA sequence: TGTGCCAGCAGTTACTCGCGCGGGAGTAACACAGATACGCAGTATTTT.

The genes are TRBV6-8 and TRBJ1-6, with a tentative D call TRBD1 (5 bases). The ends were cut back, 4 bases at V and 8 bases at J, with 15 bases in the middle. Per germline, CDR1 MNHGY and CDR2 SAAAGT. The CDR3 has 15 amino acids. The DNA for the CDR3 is TGTGCCAGCAGTTGGCCTACCCGGGGGGATTCACCCCTCCACTTT. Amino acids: CASSWPTRGDSPLHF.

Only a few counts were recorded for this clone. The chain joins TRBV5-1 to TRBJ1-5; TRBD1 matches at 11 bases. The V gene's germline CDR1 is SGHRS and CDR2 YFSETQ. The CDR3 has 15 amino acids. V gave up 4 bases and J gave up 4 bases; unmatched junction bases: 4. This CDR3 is CASSPGTGGNQPQHF. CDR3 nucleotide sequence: TGCGCCAGCAGCCCCGGGACAGGGGGGAATCAGCCCCAGCATTTT. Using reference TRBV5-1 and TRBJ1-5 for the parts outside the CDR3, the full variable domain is KAGVTQTPRYLIKTRGQQVTLSCSPISGHRSVSWYQQTPGQGLQFLFEYFSETQRNKGNFPGRFSGRQFSNSRSEMNVSTLELGDSALYLCASSPGTGGNQPQHFGDGTRLSIL.

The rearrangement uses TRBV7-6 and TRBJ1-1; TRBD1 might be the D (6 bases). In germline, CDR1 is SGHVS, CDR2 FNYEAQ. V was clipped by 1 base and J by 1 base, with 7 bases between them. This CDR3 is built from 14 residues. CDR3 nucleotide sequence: TGTGCCAGCAGCTTAGGGACAGAGAACACTGAAGCTTTCTTT. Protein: CASSLGTENTEAFF.

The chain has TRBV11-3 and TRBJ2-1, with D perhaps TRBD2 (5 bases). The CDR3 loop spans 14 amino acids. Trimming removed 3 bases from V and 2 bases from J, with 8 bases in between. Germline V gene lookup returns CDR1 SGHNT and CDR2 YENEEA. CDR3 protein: CASSFGGAYNEQFF. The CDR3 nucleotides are TGTGCCAGCAGCTTCGGAGGAGCCTACAATGAGCAGTTCTTC.

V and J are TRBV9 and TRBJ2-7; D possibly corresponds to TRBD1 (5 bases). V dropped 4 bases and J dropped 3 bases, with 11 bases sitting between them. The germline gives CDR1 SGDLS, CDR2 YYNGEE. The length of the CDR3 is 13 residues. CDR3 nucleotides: TGTGCCAGCAGCAGGCAGGGCCTCTACGAGCAGTACTTC. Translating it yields CASSRQGLYEQYF.

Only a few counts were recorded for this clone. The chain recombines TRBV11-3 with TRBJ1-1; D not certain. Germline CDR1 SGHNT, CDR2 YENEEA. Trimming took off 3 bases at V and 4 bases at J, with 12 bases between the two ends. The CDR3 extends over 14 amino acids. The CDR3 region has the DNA TGTGCCAGCAGCTTGTGGGGAGGTAGCACTGAAGCTTTCTTT. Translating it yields CASSLWGGSTEAFF.

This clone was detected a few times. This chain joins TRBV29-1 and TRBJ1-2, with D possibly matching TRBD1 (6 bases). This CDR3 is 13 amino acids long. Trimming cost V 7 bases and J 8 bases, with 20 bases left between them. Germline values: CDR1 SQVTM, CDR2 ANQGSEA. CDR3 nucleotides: TGCAGCGCCGAGACGGGAGGGGGTATCGGCTACACCTTC. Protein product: CSAETGGGIGYTF.

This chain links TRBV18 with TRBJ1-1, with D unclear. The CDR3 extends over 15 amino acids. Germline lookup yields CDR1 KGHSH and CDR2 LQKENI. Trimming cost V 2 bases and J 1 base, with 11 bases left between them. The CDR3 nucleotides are TGTGCCAGCTCACCAAAGCAGGCAGGGAACACTGAAGCTTTCTTT. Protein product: CASSPKQAGNTEAFF.

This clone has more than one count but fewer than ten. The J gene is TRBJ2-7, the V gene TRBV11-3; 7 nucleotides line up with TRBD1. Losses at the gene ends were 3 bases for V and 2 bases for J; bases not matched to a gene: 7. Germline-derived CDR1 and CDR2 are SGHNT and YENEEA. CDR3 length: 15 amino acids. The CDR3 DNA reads TGTGCCAGCAGCTTCCGACAGGGTACCGCCTACGAGCAGTACTTC. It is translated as CASSFRQGTAYEQYF.

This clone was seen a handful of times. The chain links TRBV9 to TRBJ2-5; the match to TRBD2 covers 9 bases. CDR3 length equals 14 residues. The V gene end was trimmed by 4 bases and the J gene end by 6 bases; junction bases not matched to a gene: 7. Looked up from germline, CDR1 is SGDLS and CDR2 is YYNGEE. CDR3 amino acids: CASSYVAGEKTQYF. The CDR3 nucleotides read TGTGCCAGCAGCTATGTAGCGGGGGAGAAGACCCAGTACTTC.

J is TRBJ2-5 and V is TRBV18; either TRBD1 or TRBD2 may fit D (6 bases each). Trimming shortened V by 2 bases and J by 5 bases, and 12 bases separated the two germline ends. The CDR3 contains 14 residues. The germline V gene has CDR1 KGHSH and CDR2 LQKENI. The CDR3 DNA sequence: TGTGCCAGCTCACCAAAGGGGGGAGGCGAGACCCAGTACTTC. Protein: CASSPKGGGETQYF.

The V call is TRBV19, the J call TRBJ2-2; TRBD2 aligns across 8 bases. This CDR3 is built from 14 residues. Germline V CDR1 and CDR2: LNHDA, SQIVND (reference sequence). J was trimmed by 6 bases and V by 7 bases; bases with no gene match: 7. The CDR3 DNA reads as TGTGCCAGTATTGGGACTAGAGGAGCCGGGGAGCTGTTTTTT. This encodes CASIGTRGAGELFF.

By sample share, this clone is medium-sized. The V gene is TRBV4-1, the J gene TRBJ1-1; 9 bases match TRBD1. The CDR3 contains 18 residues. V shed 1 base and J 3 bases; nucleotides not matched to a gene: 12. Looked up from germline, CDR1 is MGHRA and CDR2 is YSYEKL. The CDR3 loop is CASSQGGQGKSLDTEAFF. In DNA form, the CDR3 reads TGCGCCAGCAGCCAAGGGGGACAGGGTAAAAGTCTTGACACTGAAGCTTTCTTT.

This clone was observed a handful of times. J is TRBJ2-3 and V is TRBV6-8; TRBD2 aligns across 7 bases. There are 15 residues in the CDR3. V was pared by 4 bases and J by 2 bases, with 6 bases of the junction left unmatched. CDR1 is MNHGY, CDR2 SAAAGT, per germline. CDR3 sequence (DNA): TGTGCCAGCAGTTGGGGGGGTTTTTCCACAGATACGCAGTATTTT. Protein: CASSWGGFSTDTQYF.

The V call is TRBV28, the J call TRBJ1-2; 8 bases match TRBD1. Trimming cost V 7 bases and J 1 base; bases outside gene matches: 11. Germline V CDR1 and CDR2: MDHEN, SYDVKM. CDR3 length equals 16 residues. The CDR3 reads CASTRQGTSYNYGYTF. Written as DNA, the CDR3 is TGTGCCAGCACCCGACAGGGGACCAGTTATAACTATGGCTACACCTTC.

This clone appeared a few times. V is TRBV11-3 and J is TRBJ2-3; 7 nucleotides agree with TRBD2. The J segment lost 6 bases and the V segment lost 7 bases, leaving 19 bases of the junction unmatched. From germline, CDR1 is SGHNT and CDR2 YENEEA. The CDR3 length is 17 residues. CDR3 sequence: CASTNRSGTVFGDTQYF. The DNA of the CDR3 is TGTGCCAGCACAAACCGGAGCGGGACCGTCTTCGGGGATACGCAGTATTTT.

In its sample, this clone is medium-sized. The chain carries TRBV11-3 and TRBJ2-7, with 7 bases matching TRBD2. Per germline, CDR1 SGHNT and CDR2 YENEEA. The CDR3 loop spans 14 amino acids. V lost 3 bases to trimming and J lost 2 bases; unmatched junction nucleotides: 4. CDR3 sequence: CASSLGGDPYEQYF. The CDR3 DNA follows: TGTGCCAGCAGCTTGGGAGGGGACCCCTACGAGCAGTACTTC.

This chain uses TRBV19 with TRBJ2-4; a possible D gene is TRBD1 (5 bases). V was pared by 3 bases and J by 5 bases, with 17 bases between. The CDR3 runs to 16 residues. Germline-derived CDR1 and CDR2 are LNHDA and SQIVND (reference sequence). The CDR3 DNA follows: TGTGCCAGTAGTATTGATGGGGCAAGCCAAGAAAACATTCAGTACTTC. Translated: CASSIDGASQENIQYF.